One and the same sample provided the 5 T cell receptor beta chains below, sequenced in a study of blood T cell repertoires in COVID-19. The assay was immunoSEQ multiplex PCR, and TCRdb's table has in-frame clones only and misses some. The profile covers 250,000 to 300,000 clones, with over 65% appearing a single time and roughly 4.6% taken by the ten largest. Material for sequencing was peripheral blood. The receptor set was obtained from a man in his 60s who had recovered from COVID-19.

The genes are TRBV7-8 and TRBJ2-1; 9 bases align to TRBD2. V trimming: 5 bases; J trimming: 6 bases; junction bases outside the gene matches: 8. Germline V gene data show CDR1 as SGHVS and CDR2 as FQNEAQ. The CDR3 has 15 amino acids. CDR3 DNA sequence: TGTGCCAGCAGCCTATCAGCGGGAGGTCTCAATGAGCAGTTCTTC. It translates to CASSLSAGGLNEQFF. Based on the CDR3 plus reference TRBV7-8 and TRBJ2-1, the full variable domain is GAGVSQSPRYKVAKRGQDVALRCDPISGHVSLFWYQQALGQGPEFLTYFQNEAQLDKSGLPSDRFFAERPEGSVSTLKIQRTQQEDSAVYLCASSLSAGGLNEQFFGPGTRLTVL.

The CDR3 DNA reads TGCGCCAGCACTCTAGCCGGGACTAGCGTGAACGAGCAGTACTTC. It translates to CASTLAGTSVNEQYF. This sequence joins TRBV5-1 and TRBJ2-7; 10 nucleotides align to TRBD2. V lost 6 bases to trimming and J lost 5 bases; unmatched junction nucleotides: 11. CDR3 length: 15 amino acids. Germline CDR1 and CDR2: SGHRS and YFSETQ.

CDR3 in amino acids: CASSLGGLAVGTEQFF. The CDR3 region has the DNA TGTGCCAGCAGCTTGGGAGGTTTGGCCGTAGGCACTGAGCAGTTCTTC. The V gene is TRBV5-4, the J gene TRBJ2-1; D remains unclear. CDR1 and CDR2 from the germline V gene are SGHNT and YYREEE (reference sequence). This CDR3 region has 16 residues. Trimming cost V 0 bases and J 9 bases, with 19 bases left between them.

The chain links TRBV24-1 to TRBJ2-5; 8 positions match TRBD2. This CDR3 is built from 15 residues. Germline assignment: CDR1 KGHDR and CDR2 SFDVKD. Trimming at V came to 4 bases and at J to 5 bases, leaving 8 bases not matched to a gene. The CDR3 DNA reads TGTGCCACCAGTGAGCCCGGGACTAGGGGCGAGACCCAGTACTTC. The encoded protein is CATSEPGTRGETQYF.

CDR3: CASSPAQGAGGELFF. The DNA for the CDR3 is TGTGCCAGCAGCCCGGCGCAGGGGGCAGGAGGGGAGCTGTTTTTT. This chain uses TRBV11-2 with TRBJ2-2, with 8 positions matching TRBD1. V gave up 5 bases and J gave up 8 bases; unmatched junction bases: 10. Germline values: CDR1 SGHAT, CDR2 FQNNGV. The CDR3 contains 15 residues.